Following are 20 T cell receptor beta chains from one sample sequenced in a study of blood T cell repertoires in COVID-19. Clones were read by immunoSEQ multiplex PCR, and TCRdb kept only the in-frame ones, dropping some. Of about 370,000 clones listed, around 91% are singletons. The specimen was peripheral blood. The receptor source for this set is a man between 18 and 35 years old with active or convalescent COVID-19.

The chain joins TRBV5-6 to TRBJ2-7; tentative D call: TRBD1 (5 bases). Trimming removed 4 bases at V and 0 bases at J, with 11 bases between. CDR3 size: 14 residues. CDR1 is SGHDT and CDR2 is YYEEEE in the germline V gene. In DNA form, the CDR3 reads TGTGCCAGCAGCCCGACAGTGGACTCCTACGAGCAGTACTTC. This encodes CASSPTVDSYEQYF.

This sequence joins TRBV7-9 and TRBJ2-1; D possibly corresponds to TRBD1 (5 bases). Germline V gene data show CDR1 as SEHNR and CDR2 as FQNEAQ (reference sequence). This CDR3 has 12 residues. Trimming removed 5 bases from V and 7 bases from J, with 9 bases in between. CDR3 coding DNA: TGTGCCAGCAGCACGACAGATAATGAGCAGTTCTTC. Translated, it gives CASSTTDNEQFF.

The chain carries TRBV6-5 and TRBJ1-1; D gene unclear. Germline V gives CDR1 MNHEY, CDR2 SVGAGI. CDR3 length equals 13 residues. V lost 6 bases and J lost 1, with 9 bases in between. CDR3 DNA: TGTGCCAGCAGGCCCCGAGGGAACACTGAAGCTTTCTTT. Protein: CASRPRGNTEAFF.

The chain has TRBV28 and TRBJ1-5, with 7 bases aligning to TRBD1. The J segment lost 7 bases and the V segment lost 7 bases, leaving 10 bases of the junction unmatched. The CDR3 spans 14 residues. Germline CDR1 MDHEN, CDR2 SYDVKM. The CDR3 here is CASTAYRGSQPQHF. DNA for the CDR3: TGTGCCAGCACCGCCTACAGGGGCAGCCAGCCCCAGCATTTT.

The V gene is TRBV7-3, the J gene TRBJ1-2; TRBD1 agrees at 8 bases. From germline, CDR1 is SGHTA and CDR2 FQGTGA. After removal of 5 bases from V and 4 bases from J, the junction contained 3 bases not matched to a gene. This CDR3 comprises 13 residues. This chain's CDR3 is CASSPGTGYGYTF. CDR3 sequence (DNA): TGTGCCAGCAGCCCCGGGACAGGCTATGGCTACACCTTC.

The rearrangement uses TRBV19 and TRBJ2-2, with D possibly matching TRBD2 (6 bases). This CDR3 has 13 residues. V shed 6 bases and J shed 3 bases, with 8 bases lying between them. CDR1 is LNHDA and CDR2 is SQIVND in the germline V gene (reference sequence). Here the CDR3 DNA reads TGTGCCAGTAGGAGACTAGACACCGGGGAGCTGTTTTTT. It specifies CASRRLDTGELFF.

The rearrangement uses TRBV6-2 or TRBV6-3 and TRBJ1-2; TRBD1 matches 9 bases. The CDR3 is 15 residues long. J was trimmed by 8 bases and V by 6 bases; bases with no gene match: 13. Germline assignment: CDR1 MNHEY and CDR2 SVGEGT. CDR3 sequence (DNA): TGTGCCAGCAGCACCGCGGGACAGGGTCTAAAGGGCTACACCTTC. Its protein product is CASSTAGQGLKGYTF.

The chain uses TRBV11-2 and TRBJ1-4; 9 bases map to TRBD1. The CDR3 runs to 16 residues. With 3 bases clipped from V and 8 bases from J, the junction kept 10 bases outside the gene matches. Germline V CDR1 and CDR2: SGHAT, FQNNGV. The CDR3 bases are TGTGCCAGCAGCTTTTCTCCGGGACAGGGAGAAGAAAAACTGTTTTTT. This encodes CASSFSPGQGEEKLFF. Supplemented by reference TRBV11-2 and TRBJ1-4, the full variable domain reads EAGVAQSPRYKIIEKRQSVAFWCNPISGHATLYWYQQILGQGPKLLIQFQNNGVVDDSQLPKDRFSAERLKGVDSTLKIQPAKLEDSAVYLCASSFSPGQGEEKLFFGSGTQLSVL.

This chain links TRBV6-2 or TRBV6-3 with TRBJ1-2, with 8 bases lining up with TRBD1. V was pared by 6 bases and J by 6 bases, with 21 bases of the junction left unmatched. CDR3 size: 18 residues. Germline-derived CDR1 and CDR2 are MNHEY and SVGEGT. The CDR3 sequence is CASSRFRDRTTTPHGYTF. The DNA of the CDR3 is TGTGCCAGCAGCCGATTCCGGGACAGGACCACCACTCCCCATGGCTACACCTTC.

The CDR3 bases are TGCGCCAGCAGCCAACAACAGGTCAGGTACGAGCAGTACTTC. It is translated as CASSQQQVRYEQYF. V and J are TRBV4-1 and TRBJ2-7, with D tentatively TRBD1 (5 bases). The V gene lost 2 bases and the J gene lost 4 bases, with 12 bases spanning the gap. This CDR3 is 14 amino acids long. In germline, CDR1 is MGHRA, CDR2 YSYEKL.

The chain joins TRBV30 to TRBJ2-7; 14 bases match TRBD2. The CDR3 length is 15 residues. The ends lost 5 bases at V and 5 bases at J; junction bases unmatched: 8. Germline V gene sequence: CDR1 GTSNPN, CDR2 SVGIG (reference sequence). CDR3 nucleotide sequence: TGTGCCTGGGCCAGACTAGCGGGAGGGCCCCACGAGCAGTACTTC. It codes for CAWARLAGGPHEQYF.

The gene calls are TRBV19 and TRBJ2-1; TRBD2 aligns across 8 bases. The CDR3 totals 15 residues. V gave up 3 bases and J gave up 8 bases; unmatched junction bases: 9. The germline gives CDR1 LNHDA, CDR2 SQIVND (reference sequence). The CDR3: CASSIGAGGLYEQFF. DNA of the CDR3: TGTGCCAGTAGTATCGGTGCGGGAGGACTCTATGAGCAGTTCTTC.

The CDR3 protein is CASSQAGEQFF. The DNA for the CDR3 is TGTGCCAGCAGCCAAGCCGGTGAGCAGTTCTTC. The J gene is TRBJ2-1, the V gene TRBV14; the D is unclear. CDR1 SGHDN and CDR2 FVKESK come from the germline V gene. The CDR3 contains 11 residues. With 1 base removed from V and 9 bases from J, the gap between germline ends came to 4 bases.

This rearrangement joins TRBV4-1 to TRBJ1-6, with D tentatively TRBD1 (5 bases). Germline V lookup: CDR1 MGHRA, CDR2 YSYEKL. The V and J ends lost 0 bases and 12 bases respectively, with 24 bases between them. The CDR3 spans 18 residues. CDR3 in amino acids: CASSQENRIGRGGGPLHF. Here the CDR3 DNA reads TGCGCCAGCAGCCAAGAGAATCGGATCGGAAGGGGAGGTGGACCCCTCCACTTT.

The genes are TRBV9 and TRBJ2-2, with D perhaps matching TRBD2 (5 bases). This CDR3 spans 16 amino acids. Germline CDR1 reads SGDLS; CDR2 reads YYNGEE. With 3 bases removed from V and 0 bases from J, the gap between germline ends came to 12 bases. CDR3 DNA sequence: TGTGCCAGCAGCGGGACTCCGAGCTCGAACACCGGGGAGCTGTTTTTT. This codes for CASSGTPSSNTGELFF.

This clone has a single count. The chain is built from TRBV6-2 or TRBV6-3 and TRBJ1-5; no definite D call. This CDR3 has 13 residues. Trimming removed 2 bases at V and 6 bases at J, with 8 bases between. The germline V gene encodes CDR1 MNHEY and CDR2 SVGEGT. The CDR3 sequence: CASSYTVLQPQHF. In DNA form, the CDR3 reads TGTGCCAGCAGTTACACAGTCCTTCAGCCCCAGCATTTT.

The chain is built from TRBV5-6 and TRBJ2-1, with 9 bases identical to TRBD2. The CDR3 covers 14 residues. Germline CDR1 reads SGHDT; CDR2 reads YYEEEE. Unmatched junction bases numbered 4, after V lost 0 bases and J lost 9 bases. This chain's CDR3 is CASSLDASGTEQFF. In DNA, the CDR3 is TGTGCCAGCAGCTTGGATGCTAGCGGGACTGAGCAGTTCTTC. The variable domain in full, completed from reference TRBV5-6 and TRBJ2-1, reads DAGVTQSPTHLIKTRGQQVTLRCSPKSGHDTVSWYQQALGQGPQFIFQYYEEEERQRGNFPDRFSGHQFPNYSSELNVNALLLGDSALYLCASSLDASGTEQFFGPGTRLTVL.

The chain employs TRBV4-1 and TRBJ2-3, with D possibly being TRBD2 (6 bases). The CDR3 has 17 residues. With 1 base removed from V and 1 base from J, the gap between germline ends came to 15 bases. Germline CDR1 reads MGHRA; CDR2 reads YSYEKL. The CDR3 region is CASSQAPVASGTDTQYF. The CDR3 DNA sequence: TGCGCCAGCAGCCAAGCCCCCGTGGCTAGCGGCACAGATACGCAGTATTTT.

The CDR3 protein is CASSLSPGGDYEQYF. The DNA for the CDR3 is TGTGCCAGCAGTTTAAGCCCTGGGGGGGATTACGAGCAGTACTTC. The chain employs TRBV28 and TRBJ2-7, with 7 bases matching TRBD2. The germline V gene encodes CDR1 MDHEN and CDR2 SYDVKM. The CDR3 has 15 amino acids. Trimming removed 2 bases from V and 4 bases from J; junction bases left unmatched: 8.

The chain employs TRBV6-2 or TRBV6-3 and TRBJ1-1; TRBD1 might be the D (5 bases). Germline assignment: CDR1 MNHEY and CDR2 SVGEGT. Between the trimmed V and J ends, which lost 4 bases and 5 bases, there was a span of 14 bases. The CDR3 is 14 residues long. CDR3 region: CASSSGPPETEAFF. CDR3 sequence (DNA): TGTGCCAGCAGTTCAGGGCCCCCGGAGACTGAAGCTTTCTTT.